A single sample gave rise to the 22 T cell receptor beta chains below, sequenced in a study of control samples from healthy donors and cancer patients. Here immunoSEQ multiplex PCR was the method, and the copy in TCRdb shows in-frame clones only, minus some. The sample includes 150,000 to 200,000 clones, 91% of them seen just once. The specimen sequenced was blood. The origin of the receptors is a woman in her twenties or thirties in good health.

The gene calls are TRBV6-1 and TRBJ1-4, with TRBD1 matching over 10 bases. This CDR3 comprises 15 residues. The ends lost 1 base at V and 7 bases at J; junction bases unmatched: 3. CDR1 and CDR2 from the germline V gene are MNHNS and SASEGT. DNA of the CDR3: TGTGCCAGCAGTGAAGGACAGGGGGCCGGTGAAAAACTGTTTTTT. Its protein product is CASSEGQGAGEKLFF.

The rearrangement links TRBV28 to TRBJ1-2; 8 bases are a match to TRBD1. CDR1 is MDHEN, CDR2 SYDVKM, per germline. V shed 4 bases, J shed 5 bases, and the junction held 3 bases outside the gene matches. The CDR3 loop spans 13 amino acids. CDR3 DNA: TGTGCCAGCAGTTCCGGACAGGGTTATGGCTACACCTTC. As protein: CASSSGQGYGYTF.

The J gene is TRBJ2-3, the V gene TRBV27; 7 bases agree with TRBD1. The junction had 0 bases not matched to a gene; V was cut back by 5 bases and J by 1 base. The CDR3 consists of 13 residues. The germline gives CDR1 MNHEY, CDR2 SMNVEV (reference sequence). The CDR3 region is CASSGQGTDTQYF. The CDR3 DNA is TGTGCCAGCAGTGGACAGGGCACAGATACGCAGTATTTT.

This clone was detected only once. This chain links TRBV13 with TRBJ1-6; tentative D call: TRBD1 (6 bases). The V gene's germline CDR1 is PRHDT and CDR2 FYEKMQ (reference sequence). This CDR3 is built from 15 residues. V lost 1 base and J 9 bases, leaving 13 bases between the germline ends. CDR3 DNA sequence: TGTGCCAGCAGCTTAGTAAACGGCAGGGGTTCACCCCTCCACTTT. As protein: CASSLVNGRGSPLHF.

The genes are TRBV18 and TRBJ2-7; TRBD1 matches at 7 bases. Trimming removed 0 bases from V and 2 bases from J; junction bases left unmatched: 1. CDR3 length: 14 amino acids. From germline, CDR1 is KGHSH and CDR2 LQKENI. The CDR3 DNA reads TGTGCCAGCTCACCACCGCAGGGGGCCTACGAGCAGTACTTC. This translates into CASSPPQGAYEQYF.

The chain couples TRBV6-5 to TRBJ2-7, with TRBD1 matching 8 bases. Trimming removed 8 bases from V and 0 bases from J; junction bases left unmatched: 3. Germline V gene sequence: CDR1 MNHEY, CDR2 SVGAGI. This CDR3 is built from 13 residues. The CDR3: CASRDRSSYEQYF. The DNA for the CDR3 is TGTGCCAGCCGGGACAGGAGCTCCTACGAGCAGTACTTC.

This clone appeared a single time. The genes are TRBV27 and TRBJ2-1; 10 bases align to TRBD1. This CDR3 is 17 amino acids long. V gave up 6 bases and J gave up 3 bases; unmatched junction bases: 11. CDR1 and CDR2 from the germline V gene are MNHEY and SMNVEV (reference sequence). The CDR3 DNA follows: TGTGCCAGCAGGCGGGACAGGGGATATGGGGACTACAATGAGCAGTTCTTC. As protein: CASRRDRGYGDYNEQFF.

The chain joins TRBV14 to TRBJ1-4; D is unresolved. From germline, CDR1 is SGHDN and CDR2 FVKESK. There are 14 residues in the CDR3. V was pared by 3 bases and J by 4 bases, with 9 bases between. The CDR3 protein is CASSQKALNEKLFF. CDR3 coding DNA: TGTGCCAGCAGCCAGAAAGCCCTTAATGAAAAACTGTTTTTT.

V usage is TRBV6-5 and J usage is TRBJ1-6; a weak D match, TRBD1 (5 bases). This CDR3 spans 14 amino acids. V lost 2 bases, J lost 8 bases, and 10 bases lay in between. From germline, CDR1 is MNHEY and CDR2 SVGAGI. CDR3 in amino acids: CASSYGGGYSPLHF. The CDR3 DNA is TGTGCCAGCAGTTACGGGGGAGGGTATTCACCCCTCCACTTT.

The rearrangement uses TRBV28 and TRBJ1-2; the match to TRBD1 covers 11 bases. After removal of 6 bases from V and 6 bases from J, the junction contained 3 bases not matched to a gene. The CDR3 is 13 residues long. The germline V gene has CDR1 MDHEN and CDR2 SYDVKM. The CDR3 is CASRGTGGDGYTF. The CDR3 bases are TGTGCCAGCAGGGGGACAGGGGGGGATGGCTACACCTTC.

The rearrangement links TRBV11-3 to TRBJ2-1, with 8 bases aligning to TRBD2. CDR1 SGHNT and CDR2 YENEEA come from the germline V gene. This CDR3 comprises 16 residues. V was clipped by 0 bases and J by 7 bases; unmatched bases: 8. The CDR3 bases are TGTGCCAGCAGCTTAGAGGCCACGGGAGGGGGTAATGAGCAGTTCTTC. This translates into CASSLEATGGGNEQFF.

The chain has TRBV5-1 and TRBJ1-1; D is possibly TRBD1 (6 bases). There are 15 residues in the CDR3. Germline CDR1 and CDR2: SGHRS and YFSETQ. Trimming cost V 1 base and J 1 base, with 11 bases left between them. CDR3 region: CASSLPTGPNTEAFF. CDR3 nucleotides: TGCGCCAGCAGCTTGCCGACAGGACCGAACACTGAAGCTTTCTTT.

The gene calls are TRBV7-6 and TRBJ2-2, with D possibly matching TRBD2 (5 bases). CDR1 SGHVS and CDR2 FNYEAQ come from the germline V gene. V dropped 1 base and J dropped 4 bases, with 7 bases sitting between them. The CDR3 has 14 residues. CDR3 in amino acids: CASSLGAGTGELFF. The CDR3 DNA reads TGTGCCAGCAGCTTAGGTGCGGGCACCGGGGAGCTGTTTTTT.

This clone occurred once. This chain joins TRBV4-1 and TRBJ1-1; the D is unclear. The germline V gene encodes CDR1 MGHRA and CDR2 YSYEKL. V lost 4 bases and J 0 bases, leaving 9 bases between the germline ends. The CDR3 runs 14 residues. Here the CDR3 reads CASSRDGLNTEAFF. In DNA, the CDR3 is TGCGCCAGCAGCCGCGACGGCCTGAACACTGAAGCTTTCTTT.

The chain joins TRBV13 to TRBJ1-1, with a possible D match to TRBD1 (6 bases). Germline V CDR1 and CDR2: PRHDT, FYEKMQ (reference sequence). The length of the CDR3 is 13 residues. Trimming removed 5 bases from V and 6 bases from J, with 13 bases in between. The CDR3 here is CASSPRRGSEAFF. CDR3 nucleotides: TGTGCCAGCAGCCCCCGTAGGGGGTCTGAAGCTTTCTTT. Full variable domain (outside the CDR3, taken from reference TRBV13 and TRBJ1-1): AAGVIQSPRHLIKEKRETATLKCYPIPRHDTVYWYQQGPGQDPQFLISFYEKMQSDKGSIPDRFSAQQFSDYHSELNMSSLELGDSALYFCASSPRRGSEAFFGQGTRLTVV.

The V and J genes are TRBV27 and TRBJ1-2, with D maybe TRBD1 (5 bases). Germline V gene sequence: CDR1 MNHEY, CDR2 SMNVEV (reference sequence). Trimming cost V 3 bases and J 3 bases, with 8 bases left between them. The CDR3 runs to 13 residues. The CDR3 DNA reads as TGTGCCAGCAGTTTCGGGGGAGACTATGGCTACACCTTC. Translating gives CASSFGGDYGYTF.

As to this clone: One junction end disagrees with the germline gene, perhaps due to a read error. V gene TRBV18 combines with J gene TRBJ2-7; 9 bases match TRBD1. CDR3 size: 14 residues. CDR1 KGHSH and CDR2 LQKENI come from the germline V gene. This chain's CDR3 is CASSPGQGSFEQYF. In DNA form, the CDR3 reads TGTGCCAGCTCACCGGGACAGGGCTCCTTCGAGCAGTACTTC.

V and J are TRBV7-9 and TRBJ1-4; 7 nucleotides agree with TRBD1. Germline V lookup: CDR1 SEHNR, CDR2 FQNEAQ (reference sequence). This CDR3 has 14 amino acids. The V segment lost 5 bases and the J segment 3 bases; nucleotides outside the gene matches: 3. This CDR3 reads CASSTGVANEKLFF. CDR3 nucleotides: TGTGCCAGCAGCACAGGGGTGGCTAATGAAAAACTGTTTTTT.

The rearrangement uses TRBV28 and TRBJ2-7, with D unresolved. The V gene's germline CDR1 is MDHEN and CDR2 SYDVKM. CDR3 length: 12 residues. Trimming removed 6 bases at V and 5 bases at J, with 11 bases between. DNA of the CDR3: TGTGCCAGCAGAGAAGGGCGGAACGAGCAGTACTTC. This codes for CASREGRNEQYF.

The genes are TRBV7-2 and TRBJ2-2, with TRBD2 identical over 7 bases. CDR1 is SGHTA, CDR2 FQGNSA, per germline. Trimming removed 4 bases from V and 7 bases from J; junction bases left unmatched: 6. The CDR3 consists of 14 residues. In nucleotides, the CDR3 is TGTGCCAGCAGCTACGGACTAGTGATCGGGGAGCTGTTTTTT. This translates into CASSYGLVIGELFF. Complete variable domain (other parts from reference TRBV7-2 and TRBJ2-2): GAGVSQSPSNKVTEKGKDVELRCDPISGHTALYWYRQSLGQGLEFLIYFQGNSAPDKSGLPSDRFSAERTGGSVSTLTIQRTQQEDSAVYLCASSYGLVIGELFFGEGSRLTVL.

The J gene is TRBJ1-2, the V gene TRBV10-3, with D unresolved. The CDR3 sequence is 12 residues long. CDR1 and CDR2 from the germline V gene are ENHRY and SYGVKD. Trimming took 2 bases from V and 0 from J, leaving 1 base between them. The CDR3, as DNA: TGTGCCATCAGTGAGACTAACTATGGCTACACCTTC. Protein: CAISETNYGYTF.

The chain couples TRBV11-3 to TRBJ2-3, with TRBD1 matching over 7 bases. The CDR3 loop spans 13 amino acids. The V and J ends lost 1 base and 5 bases, in that order; junction bases with no gene match: 0. Germline lookup yields CDR1 SGHNT and CDR2 YENEEA. This CDR3 is CASSLGQGDTQYF. CDR3 DNA sequence: TGTGCCAGCAGCTTAGGACAGGGAGATACGCAGTATTTT.